This TCR beta chain came from a study of cytomegalovirus exposure and HLA in healthy donors. Regarding the study as a whole: The study designated about 180 TCR beta chains cytomegalovirus-associated. In an earlier analysis, productive rearrangement rates for most beta V segments clustered near 87% or 30%.

This clone was seen more than once but under ten times. Antigen specificity is unknown. The PCR was carried out with 60 Vbeta primers and 13 Jbeta primers. This table comes from immunoSEQ multiplex PCR, and its TCRdb copy is limited to in-frame clones, with some not included. The sample includes approximately 150,000 clones, about 80% of them seen just once. This TCR was recovered from a man aged 30 to 39 in good health and CMV-seronegative. Specimen: PBMCs.

CDR3 nucleotide sequence: TGCGCCAGCAGCCAAGTCTACGCGAATCAGCCCCAGCATTTT. It specifies CASSQVYANQPQHF. This chain connects TRBV4-1 to TRBJ1-5; D unclear. This CDR3 has 14 residues. Germline CDR1 and CDR2: MGHRA and YSYEKL. Trimming cost V 1 base and J 4 bases, with 8 bases left between them.